A selection of T cell receptor beta chains follows, all from one sample in a study of T cells and Merkel cell carcinoma outcomes. The method was immunoSEQ multiplex PCR; TCRdb's version includes in-frame clones alone and lacks a portion of them. Found here are roughly 3,000 clones, about three quarters of them singletons; the top ten hold roughly 15%. Sequencing was performed on tumor tissue from Merkel cell carcinoma. The receptors come from a human donor with Merkel cell carcinoma. CDR3s include the opening cysteine and the closing phenylalanine or tryptophan. A clone size is listed for some rows: how often the clone was seen (once, few, many), or a class if it is expanded.

v_call	j_call	clone_size	cdr3_aa
TRBV5-4	TRBJ2-1	NA	CASSMGQGALYNEQFF
TRBV2	TRBJ1-5	few	CASSGTGRGSNQPQHF
TRBV11-2	TRBJ2-3	NA	CASSRQGGTDTQYF
TRBV29-1	TRBJ2-7	NA	CSVGGTGGTGGEQYF
TRBV4-1	TRBJ1-5	NA	CASSQAGTDNQPQHF
TRBV5-4	TRBJ1-2	NA	CASSFRVGGLNYGYTF
TRBV2	TRBJ1-4	NA	CASSETRGRSLEKLFF
TRBV7-6	TRBJ1-4	few	CASSLTPVGGNNEKLFF
TRBV18	TRBJ2-5	NA	CASSLDGQRQETQYF
TRBV18	TRBJ2-5	NA	CASSPKPETQYF
TRBV10-2	TRBJ2-7	NA	CASRDRLAYEQYF
TRBV5-1	TRBJ2-7	once	CASSFGTGGTEQYF
TRBV27	TRBJ1-1	NA	CASRRTQNTEAFF
TRBV29-1	TRBJ1-2	NA	CSTRTGDYGYTF
TRBV5-6	TRBJ2-2	NA	CASSPLEDRVTGELFF
TRBV6-5	TRBJ2-1	NA	CASSYRGEQFF
TRBV7-6	TRBJ1-1	NA	CASSLGGQGLNTEAFF
TRBV27	TRBJ2-7	once	CASSLGQSYEQYF
TRBV11-1	TRBJ1-1	few	CASSLGQGAEAFF
TRBV18	TRBJ2-1	large	CASSPRTSGAYNEQFF
TRBV4-2	TRBJ2-7	NA	CASSLRGAEQYF
TRBV5-1	TRBJ2-5	once	CASSEGQGAGETQYF
TRBV4-1	TRBJ1-1	once	CASSQNRVLGNTEAFF
TRBV7-9	TRBJ2-2	NA	CASSGEQGWVIPGELFF
TRBV5-8	TRBJ2-7	NA	CASSLYGYSYEQYF
TRBV2	TRBJ2-3	once	CAGSGQGADTQYF
TRBV5-1	TRBJ2-3	NA	CASSSADTQYF
TRBV25-1	TRBJ1-4	once	CASSRPGQLNEKLFF
TRBV4-1	TRBJ2-3	few	CASSHVGQGAGTDTQYF
TRBV18	TRBJ2-1	few	CASSPEFVNEQFF
TRBV27	TRBJ1-3	once	CASSLLGAGNTIYF
TRBV7-6	TRBJ1-2	few	CASSLEGEQGANYGYTF
TRBV7-9	TRBJ2-7	NA	CASSRMDRGYEQYF
TRBV5-5	TRBJ1-1	few	CASSLESRNTEAFF
TRBV15	TRBJ2-7	few	CATSRVSGEEQYF
TRBV6-5	TRBJ1-5	NA	CASRIGQGSNQPQHF
TRBV5-4	TRBJ2-5	NA	CASSLKRGDQETQYF
TRBV15	TRBJ2-7	NA	CATSSLGGRQVCF
TRBV23-1	TRBJ1-5	NA	CASSHKYRLLENQPQHF
TRBV28	TRBJ2-7	NA	CASSLSHPPTGIGVYEQYF
TRBV6-4	TRBJ2-1	NA	CASKGGARGANEQFF
TRBV11-2	TRBJ1-1	NA	CASSSDRVRAFF
TRBV5-6	TRBJ1-3	NA	CASSLPGNSGNTIYF
TRBV19	TRBJ1-5	few	CASSIILSNQPQHF